This TCR beta chain was recorded in a study of cytomegalovirus exposure and HLA in healthy donors. Overall study context: Earlier results showed 90 million to 120 million unique TCR beta sequences derived from some 180 million T cells. Whole-study findings and limits: According to a later analysis, donors in an Asian-associated ancestry cluster reportedly had fewer N-insertions than the approximately 720-donor mean.

Trimming removed 0 bases at V and 4 bases at J, with 13 bases between. Germline assignment: CDR1 SGHRS and CDR2 YFSETQ. The CDR3 has 16 residues. PCR was performed using 60 Vbeta and 13 Jbeta primers. Produced via immunoSEQ multiplex PCR; TCRdb's table is partial and in-frame only. Among about 150,000 clones listed, around three quarters were seen once. As for this clone: Its antigen is undetermined.

The sequence derives from a middle-aged man in good health and CMV-seropositive. The specimen was PBMCs. The V gene is TRBV5-1, the J gene TRBJ2-2; a possible D gene is TRBD2 (6 bases). The CDR3 spells CASSLGPLARTGELFF. CDR3 nucleotide sequence: TGCGCCAGCAGCTTGGGTCCACTAGCCCGCACCGGGGAGCTGTTTTTT.